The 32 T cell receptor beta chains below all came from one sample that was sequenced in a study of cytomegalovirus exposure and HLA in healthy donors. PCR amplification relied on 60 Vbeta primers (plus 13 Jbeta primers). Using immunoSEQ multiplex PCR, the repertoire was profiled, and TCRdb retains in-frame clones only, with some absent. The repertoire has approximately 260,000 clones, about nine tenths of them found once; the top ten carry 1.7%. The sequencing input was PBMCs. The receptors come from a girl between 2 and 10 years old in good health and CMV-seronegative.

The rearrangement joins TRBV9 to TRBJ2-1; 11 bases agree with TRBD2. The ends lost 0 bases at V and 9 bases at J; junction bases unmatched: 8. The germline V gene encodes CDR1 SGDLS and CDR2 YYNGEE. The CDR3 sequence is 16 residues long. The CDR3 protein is CASSVVDSGGASEQFF. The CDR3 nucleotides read TGTGCCAGCAGCGTAGTCGATAGCGGGGGGGCATCTGAGCAGTTCTTC.

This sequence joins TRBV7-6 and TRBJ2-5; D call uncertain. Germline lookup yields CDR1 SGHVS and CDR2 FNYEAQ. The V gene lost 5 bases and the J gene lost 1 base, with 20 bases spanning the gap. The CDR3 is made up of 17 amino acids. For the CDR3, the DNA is TGTGCCAGCAGCATACGAGTCGACATGTCGCCCCAAGAGACCCAGTACTTC. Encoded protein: CASSIRVDMSPQETQYF.

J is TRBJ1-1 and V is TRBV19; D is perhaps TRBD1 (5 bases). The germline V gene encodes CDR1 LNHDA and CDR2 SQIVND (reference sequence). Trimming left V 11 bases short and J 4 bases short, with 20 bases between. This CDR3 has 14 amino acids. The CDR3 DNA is TGTGCCTGTACTGGGGACTCTCATCTCACTGAAGCTTTCTTT. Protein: CACTGDSHLTEAFF. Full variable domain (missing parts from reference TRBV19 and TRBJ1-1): DGGITQSPKYLFRKEGQNVTLSCEQNLNHDAMYWYRQDPGQGLRLIYYSQIVNDFQKGDIAEGYSVSREKKESFPLTVTSAQKNPTAFYLCACTGDSHLTEAFFGQGTRLTVV.

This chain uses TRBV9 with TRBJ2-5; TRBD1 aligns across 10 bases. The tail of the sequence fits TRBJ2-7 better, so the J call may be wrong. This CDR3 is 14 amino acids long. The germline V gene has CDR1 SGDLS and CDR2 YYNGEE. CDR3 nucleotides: TGTGCCAGCAGCATAGGGACAGGGGATTACGAGCAGTACTTC. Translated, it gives CASSIGTGDYEQYF.

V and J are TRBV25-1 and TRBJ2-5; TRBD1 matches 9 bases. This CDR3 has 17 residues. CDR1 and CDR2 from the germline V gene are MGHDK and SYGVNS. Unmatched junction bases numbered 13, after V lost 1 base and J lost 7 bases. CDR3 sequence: CASSEWSGTGLPATQYF. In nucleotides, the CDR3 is TGTGCCAGCAGTGAATGGAGCGGGACAGGGCTACCAGCGACCCAGTACTTC.

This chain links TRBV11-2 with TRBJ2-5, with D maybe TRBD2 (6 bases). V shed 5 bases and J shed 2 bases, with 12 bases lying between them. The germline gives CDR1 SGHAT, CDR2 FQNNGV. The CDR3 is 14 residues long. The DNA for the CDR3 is TGTGCCAGCAGCCCATGGGGAGGACAAGAGACCCAGTACTTC. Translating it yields CASSPWGGQETQYF.

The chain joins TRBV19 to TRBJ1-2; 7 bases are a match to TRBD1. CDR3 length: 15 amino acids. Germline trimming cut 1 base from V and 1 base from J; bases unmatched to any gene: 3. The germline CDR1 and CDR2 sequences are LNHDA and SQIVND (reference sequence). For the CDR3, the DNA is TGTGCCAGTAGTATAGGGGGACAGCTTAACTATGGCTACACCTTC. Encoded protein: CASSIGGQLNYGYTF.

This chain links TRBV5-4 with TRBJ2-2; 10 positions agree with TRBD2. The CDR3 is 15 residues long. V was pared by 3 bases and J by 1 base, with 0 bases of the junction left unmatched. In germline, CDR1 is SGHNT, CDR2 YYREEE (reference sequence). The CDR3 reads CASSWTSGNTGELFF. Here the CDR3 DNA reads TGTGCCAGCAGCTGGACTAGCGGGAACACCGGGGAGCTGTTTTTT. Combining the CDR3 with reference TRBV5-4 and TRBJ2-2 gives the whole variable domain ETGVTQSPTHLIKTRGQQVTLRCSSQSGHNTVSWYQQALGQGPQFIFQYYREEENGRGNFPPRFSGLQFPNYSSELNVNALELDDSALYLCASSWTSGNTGELFFGEGSRLTVL.

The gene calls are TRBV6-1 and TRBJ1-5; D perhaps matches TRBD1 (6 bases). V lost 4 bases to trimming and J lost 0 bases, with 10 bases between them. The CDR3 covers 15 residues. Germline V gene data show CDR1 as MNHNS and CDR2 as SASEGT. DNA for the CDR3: TGTGCCAGCAGTGGGGACACGAGTAGCAATCAGCCCCAGCATTTT. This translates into CASSGDTSSNQPQHF.

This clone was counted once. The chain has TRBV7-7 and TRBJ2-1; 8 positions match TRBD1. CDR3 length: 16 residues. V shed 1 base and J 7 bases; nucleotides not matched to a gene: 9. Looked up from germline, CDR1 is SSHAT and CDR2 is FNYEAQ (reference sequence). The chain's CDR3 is CASSLGAAQGANEQFF. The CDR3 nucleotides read TGTGCCAGCAGCTTAGGGGCGGCGCAGGGGGCGAATGAGCAGTTCTTC.

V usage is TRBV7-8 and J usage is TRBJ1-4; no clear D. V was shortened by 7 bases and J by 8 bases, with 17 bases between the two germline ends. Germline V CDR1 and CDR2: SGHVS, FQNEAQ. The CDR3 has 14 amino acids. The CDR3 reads CASKGRRVSEKLFF. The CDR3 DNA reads TGTGCCAGCAAAGGACGGAGGGTTTCGGAAAAACTGTTTTTT. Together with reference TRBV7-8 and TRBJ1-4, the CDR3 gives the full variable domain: GAGVSQSPRYKVAKRGQDVALRCDPISGHVSLFWYQQALGQGPEFLTYFQNEAQLDKSGLPSDRFFAERPEGSVSTLKIQRTQQEDSAVYLCASKGRRVSEKLFFGSGTQLSVL.

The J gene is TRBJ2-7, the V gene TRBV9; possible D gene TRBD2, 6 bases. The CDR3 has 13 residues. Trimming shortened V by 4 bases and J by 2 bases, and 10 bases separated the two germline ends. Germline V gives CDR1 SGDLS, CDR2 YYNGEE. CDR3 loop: CASSPGLTYEQYF. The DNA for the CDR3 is TGTGCCAGCAGCCCGGGACTCACCTACGAGCAGTACTTC.

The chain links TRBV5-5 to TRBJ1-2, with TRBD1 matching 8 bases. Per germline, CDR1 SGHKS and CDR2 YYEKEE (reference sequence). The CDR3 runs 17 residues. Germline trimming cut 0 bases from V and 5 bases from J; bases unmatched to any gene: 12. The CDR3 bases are TGTGCCAGCAGCTTGGATTTTCTGGGGACAGGTCTTTATGGCTACACCTTC. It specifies CASSLDFLGTGLYGYTF.

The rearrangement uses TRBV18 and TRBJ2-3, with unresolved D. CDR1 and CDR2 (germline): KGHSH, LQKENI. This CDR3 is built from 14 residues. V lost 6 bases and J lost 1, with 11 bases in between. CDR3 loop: CASSLATGTDTQYF. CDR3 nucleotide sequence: TGTGCCAGCTCGCTTGCAACAGGCACAGATACGCAGTATTTT. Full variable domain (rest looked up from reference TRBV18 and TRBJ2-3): NAGVMQNPRHLVRRRGQEARLRCSPMKGHSHVYWYRQLPEEGLKFMVYLQKENIIDESGMPKERFSAEFPKEGPSILRIQQVVRGDSAAYFCASSLATGTDTQYFGPGTRLTVL.

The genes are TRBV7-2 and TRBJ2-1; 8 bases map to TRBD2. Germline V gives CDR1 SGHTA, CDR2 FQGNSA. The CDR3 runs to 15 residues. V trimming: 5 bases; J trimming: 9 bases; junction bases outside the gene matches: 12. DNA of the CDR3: TGTGCCAGCAGCCTACAGGCGGGGGGCCAACTTGAGCAGTTCTTC. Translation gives CASSLQAGGQLEQFF.

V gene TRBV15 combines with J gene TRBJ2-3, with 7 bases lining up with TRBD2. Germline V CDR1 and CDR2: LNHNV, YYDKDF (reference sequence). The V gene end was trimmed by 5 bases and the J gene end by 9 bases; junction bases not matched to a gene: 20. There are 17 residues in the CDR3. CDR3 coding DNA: TGTGCCACCAGCGCCCTGCCTGGGGGGGTCTTGGGGGAGACGCAGTATTTT. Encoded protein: CATSALPGGVLGETQYF.

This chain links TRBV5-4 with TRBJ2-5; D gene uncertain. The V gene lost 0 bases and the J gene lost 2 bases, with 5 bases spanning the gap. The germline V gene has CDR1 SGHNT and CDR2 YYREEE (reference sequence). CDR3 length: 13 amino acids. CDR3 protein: CASSLALQETQYF. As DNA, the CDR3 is TGTGCCAGCAGCTTGGCTTTACAAGAGACCCAGTACTTC.

In DNA form, the CDR3 reads TGTGCCAGCAGCTTGGTCGACAGGGTAGGGTCCTATGGCTACACCTTC. Protein sequence: CASSLVDRVGSYGYTF. V is TRBV5-4 and J is TRBJ1-2, with 7 positions matching TRBD1. The CDR3 extends over 16 amino acids. The V gene end was trimmed by 0 bases and the J gene end by 4 bases; junction bases not matched to a gene: 9. The V gene's germline CDR1 is SGHNT and CDR2 YYREEE (reference sequence).

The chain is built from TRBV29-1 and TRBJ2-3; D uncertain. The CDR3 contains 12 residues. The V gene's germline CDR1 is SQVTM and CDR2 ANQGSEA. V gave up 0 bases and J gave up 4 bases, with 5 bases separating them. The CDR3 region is CSVEEGSDTQYF. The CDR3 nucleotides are TGCAGCGTTGAAGAGGGCTCAGATACGCAGTATTTT.

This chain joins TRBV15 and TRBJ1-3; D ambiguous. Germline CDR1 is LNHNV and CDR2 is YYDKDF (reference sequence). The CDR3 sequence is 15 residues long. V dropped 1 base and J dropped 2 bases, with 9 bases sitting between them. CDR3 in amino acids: CATSRVAGTGNTIYF. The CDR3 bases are TGTGCCACCAGCAGAGTTGCGGGGACTGGAAACACCATATATTTT.

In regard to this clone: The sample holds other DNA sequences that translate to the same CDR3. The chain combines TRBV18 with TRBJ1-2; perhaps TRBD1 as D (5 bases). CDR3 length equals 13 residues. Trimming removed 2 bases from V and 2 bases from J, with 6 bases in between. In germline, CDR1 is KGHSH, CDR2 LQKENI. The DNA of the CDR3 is TGTGCCAGCTCACCAGACAGCAACTATGGCTACACCTTC. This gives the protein CASSPDSNYGYTF.

DNA for the CDR3: TGTGCCAGCAGCGGAGCCCCGGGACTGAAAACCTACGAGCAGTACTTC. Translation: CASSGAPGLKTYEQYF. The gene calls are TRBV9 and TRBJ2-7; perhaps TRBD2 as D (6 bases). V lost 3 bases, J lost 2 bases, and 18 bases lay in between. Germline CDR1 is SGDLS and CDR2 is YYNGEE. The CDR3 has 16 amino acids.

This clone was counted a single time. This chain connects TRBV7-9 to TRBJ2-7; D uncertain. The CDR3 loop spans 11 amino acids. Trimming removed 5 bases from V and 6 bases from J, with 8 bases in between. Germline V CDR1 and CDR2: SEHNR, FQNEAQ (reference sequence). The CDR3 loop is CASSTLGEQYF. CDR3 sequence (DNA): TGTGCCAGCAGCACGCTCGGCGAGCAGTACTTC.

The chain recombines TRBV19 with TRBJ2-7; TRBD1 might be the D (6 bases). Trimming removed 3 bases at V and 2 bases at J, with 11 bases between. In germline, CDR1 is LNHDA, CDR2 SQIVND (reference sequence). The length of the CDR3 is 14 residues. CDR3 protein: CASSIRGSTYEQYF. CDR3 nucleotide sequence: TGTGCCAGTAGTATCAGGGGCAGCACCTACGAGCAGTACTTC.

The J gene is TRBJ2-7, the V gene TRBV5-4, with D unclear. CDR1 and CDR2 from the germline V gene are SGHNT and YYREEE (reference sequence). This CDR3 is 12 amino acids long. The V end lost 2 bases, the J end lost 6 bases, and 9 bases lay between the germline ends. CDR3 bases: TGTGCCAGCAGCTTTAGTTTGTCCGAGCAGTACTTC. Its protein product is CASSFSLSEQYF.

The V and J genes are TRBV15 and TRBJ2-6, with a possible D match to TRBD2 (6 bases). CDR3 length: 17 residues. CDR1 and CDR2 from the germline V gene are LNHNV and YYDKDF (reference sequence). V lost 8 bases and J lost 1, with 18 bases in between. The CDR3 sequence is CATGRDGRPSGANVLTF. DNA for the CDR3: TGTGCCACCGGACGGGACGGGAGACCTTCTGGGGCCAACGTCCTGACTTTC.

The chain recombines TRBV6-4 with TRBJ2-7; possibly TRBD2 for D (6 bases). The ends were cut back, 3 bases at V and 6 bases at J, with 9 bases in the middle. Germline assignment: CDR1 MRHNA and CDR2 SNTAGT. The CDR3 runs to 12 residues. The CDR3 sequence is CASSDLGGEQYF. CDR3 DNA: TGTGCCAGCAGTGATCTGGGAGGCGAGCAGTACTTC.

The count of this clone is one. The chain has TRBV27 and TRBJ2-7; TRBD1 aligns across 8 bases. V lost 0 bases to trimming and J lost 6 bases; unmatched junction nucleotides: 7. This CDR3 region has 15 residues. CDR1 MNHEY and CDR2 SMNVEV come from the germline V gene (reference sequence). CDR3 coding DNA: TGTGCCAGCAGTTTATCGGCAGGGGGCGCGTCCGAGCAGTACTTC. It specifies CASSLSAGGASEQYF.

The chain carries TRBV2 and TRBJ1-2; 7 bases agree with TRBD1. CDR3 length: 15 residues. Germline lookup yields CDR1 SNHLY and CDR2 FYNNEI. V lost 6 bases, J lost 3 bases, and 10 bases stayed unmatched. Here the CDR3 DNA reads TGTGCCAGCAGGACCGACAGGGTCGGAGACTATGGCTACACCTTC. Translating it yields CASRTDRVGDYGYTF.

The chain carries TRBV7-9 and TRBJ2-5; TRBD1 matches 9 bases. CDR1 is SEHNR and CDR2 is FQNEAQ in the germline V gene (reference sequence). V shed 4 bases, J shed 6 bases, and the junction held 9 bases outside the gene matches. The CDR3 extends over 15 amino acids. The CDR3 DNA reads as TGTGCCAGCAGCTCAGGGACAGGGAAGCTAAAGACCCAGTACTTC. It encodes CASSSGTGKLKTQYF.

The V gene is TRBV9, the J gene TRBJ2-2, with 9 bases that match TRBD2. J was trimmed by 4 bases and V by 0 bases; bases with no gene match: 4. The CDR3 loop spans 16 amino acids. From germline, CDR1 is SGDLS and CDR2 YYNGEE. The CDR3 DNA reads TGTGCCAGCAGCGTAGTAGCGGGAGTCCCCACCGGGGAGCTGTTTTTT. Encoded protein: CASSVVAGVPTGELFF.

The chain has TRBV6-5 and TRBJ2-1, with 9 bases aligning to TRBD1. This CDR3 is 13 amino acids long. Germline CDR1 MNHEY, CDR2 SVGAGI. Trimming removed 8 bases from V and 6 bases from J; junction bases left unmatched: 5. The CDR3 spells CASLSDRGNEQFF. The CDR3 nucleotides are TGTGCCAGCCTATCGGACAGGGGCAATGAGCAGTTCTTC.